This paragraph reports one T cell receptor beta chain. Before being deemed recovered, Cohort 3 donors had two negative PCRs, clearance, or symptom resolution. This sample is drawn from a study of blood T cell repertoires in COVID-19. In the study overall: Whether acute or convalescent, the COVID-19 samples came from the United States, Italy and Spain.

Trimming took off 3 bases at V and 3 bases at J, with 9 bases between the two ends. The CDR3 spans 12 residues. Germline assignment: CDR1 DFQATT and CDR2 SNEGSKA (reference sequence). Per the original data handling: From reference gene primer amplification, estimates of nucleated cell counts were derived. Assay used: immunoSEQ multiplex PCR; TCRdb lists only in-frame clones, some missing. V, J and clone size derive from that table, while D and trimming were established from the DNA sequence. The table includes 250,000 to 400,000 clones, under 95% detected once. The material sequenced was PBMCs or T cells enriched from blood (not recorded which). The clonotype originates from a man aged 55 to 70 who had recovered from COVID-19. V and J are TRBV20-1 and TRBJ2-7; the D is unclear. This CDR3 is CSASLTYYEQYF. In DNA form, the CDR3 reads TGCAGTGCTAGTCTAACTTACTACGAGCAGTACTTC.